Sequencing of this TCR beta chain was carried out in a study of beta chain features in type 1 diabetes (dated by TCRdb to between 2017 and 2018). Some background on the complete study: Patients and healthy donors did not differ in mean age, gender distribution, total cell number or subset yield. A total of roughly 100 million sorted cells were examined across all samples, and RNA yield correlated strongly with the number of cells per subset. The study compared the TCRB repertoires of sorted circulating CD4+ T cell subsets in recently diagnosed type 1 diabetes patients with those in matched healthy donors. Whereas all 28 donors provided naive and central memory subsets, regulatory and stem cell-like memory subsets were isolated from just 8 patients and about 8 healthy donors. Points the paper makes about the study in general: Because small numbers of individuals were included in the HLA sub-analyses, any influence of HLA type on TCRB rearrangement was left unresolved. Fewer insertions and more nucleotide deletions at VDJ recombination sites were observed in patients with type 1 diabetes, implying thymic rearrangement abnormalities. Because cDNA was sequenced instead of genomic DNA, highly expressing activated cells could be over-represented, though the groups showed no difference in activation or CD3 levels. In all four CD4+ subsets, TCRB CDR3 length was moderately but significantly shorter in type 1 diabetes patients. The naive, central memory and regulatory TCRB repertoires appeared to resemble one another more closely among patients than among healthy donors. Shorter templates might have been favored by PCR, but patient and control samples were amplified and corrected together, so both groups would have been affected equally by any skew.

The entire amount of isolated RNA was reverse transcribed using the High Capacity cDNA Reverse Transcription Kit, so the sequenced TCRB transcripts were expressed ones. Deep immunoSEQ sequencing was applied to naive, central memory and regulatory T cell samples, giving an average of about 3.4 million total reads per sample. After sorted cells were lysed in RLT buffer, RNA was extracted with DNase-treated RNeasy Micro or Mini kits, with the choice depending on cell number. Each cell subset was processed on its own to prevent cross-contamination, while patient and healthy donor samples were processed together. The immunoSEQ multiplex PCR was used to amplify TCRB sequences from cDNA, yielding 87-bp fragments that span the CDR3 region. Sequencing of the amplicons was done on the Illumina HiSeq platform. Under the source paper's analysis protocol: PCR bias was corrected computationally using synthetic template baselines, and reads within Hamming distance 2 were collapsed, with unmergeable singletons discarded. Reads were aligned against IMGT to assign V, D and J genes, CDR3 length and insertions or deletions at six rearrangement sites. Within each subset, clonotype counts were normalized to the number of sorted cells before true diversity and Gini coefficients were calculated with the tcR R package. The overlap coefficient, calculated on TCRB nucleotide sequences, was used to quantify repertoire sharing. Out-of-frame TCRB sequences from naive cells were analyzed as a proxy for the pre-selection repertoire. As stored in TCRdb, this immuneACCESS dataset retains in-frame rearrangements with V and J assigned. A fraction of the clones does not appear; measured against another copy, unresolved V genes explain less than half of the discrepancy, and the remainder lacks a known reason. D and trimming come from the DNA, and the V and J calls and clone size come from that table. The sample table records 860,000 or so clones; 15% to 20% of these occur just once. 0.02% to 0.03% of the sample belongs to the ten largest clones.

As encoded in the germline V gene (reference sequence), CDR1 is SGHNT while CDR2 is YYREEE. The CDR3 starts with the cysteine, ends with the phenylalanine, and has 16 residues. Left in the record is the CDR3 DNA by itself, 48 bases read in frame from the first base. Germline trimming: 1 base from V, 8 bases from J; junction bases outside gene matches: 11. Each donor gave one peripheral blood draw, roughly 110 mL on average, collected into heparinised tubes. A BD FACSAria II and a panel including CD45RO, CCR7, CD25, CD127, CD95 and CD27 were used to sort naive, central memory, regulatory and stem cell-like memory CD4+ T cells. Purity was above 98% for every sorted population. Right away, PBMCs were isolated by Lymphoprep density gradient centrifugation and were stained directly, with no culture step. To minimize batch effects, samples were stained and sorted in pairs, one healthy donor with one patient per experiment.

This clone has a handful of counts. Its antigen specificity is not known. Per-base qualities were not stored, and no clone one base away is much larger. Material for sequencing was naive CD4+ T cells from blood. This specimen's cell subset or site label, interpreted: true naive CD4+ T cells. The sequence derives from a woman between 18 and 29 years old in good health. The rearranged segments are TRBV5-4 and TRBJ2-1, with 8 bases matching TRBD2. CDR3 loop: CASSLRVGGVIDEQFF. Here is the DNA: TGTGCCAGCAGCTTGAGAGTCGGGGGGGTTATCGATGAGCAGTTCTTC.